The T cell receptor (beta chain) described here comes from a study of CD8+ T cells in alopecia areata. Study findings and constraints: On tofacitinib, scalp clonality and expanded CD8+ clones among top 100 fell significantly.

Details on this clone: What it recognizes is unknown.

Treatment indicated: oral pan-JAK inhibitor, 5-10 mg twice daily. Sampling of alopecia areata patients yielded lesional scalp punch biopsies as well as peripheral blood. Extracted RNA was reverse transcribed, and the resulting cDNA served as sequencing template. Sequencing was performed with immunoSEQ multiplex PCR; in TCRdb, only in-frame clones are kept and a portion is missing. The sample has 200,000 or so clones; 40% to 55% are singletons. The CDR3 has 13 amino acids. V was shortened by 8 bases and J by 3 bases, with 8 bases between the two germline ends. Per germline, CDR1 MNHEY and CDR2 SVGAGI. This chain uses TRBV6-5 with TRBJ2-6; unclear D gene. The TCR was taken from a human donor with alopecia areata. Specimen: CD4+ T cells sorted from blood, collected between weeks 36 and 40, from a patient treated with tofacitinib. The CDR3 DNA reads as TGTGCCAGCTTTAAGAATGGGGCCAACGTCCTGACTTTC. This codes for CASFKNGANVLTF.